The 18 T cell receptor beta chains listed next were all sequenced from one sample in a study of a mutant IDH1 vaccine in newly diagnosed glioma. Regarding time point: week 47, end of study. Doses comprised 300 ug of mutant IDH1 20-mer peptide each, plus topical imiquimod. No antigen has been assigned to these receptors. Sequencing was performed with immunoSEQ multiplex PCR; in TCRdb, only in-frame clones are kept and a portion is missing. The repertoire holds fewer than 45,000 clones, with roughly 82% as singletons. Sample: PBMCs, taken from a glioma patient whose treatment included an IDH1 peptide vaccine. The receptor set was obtained from a man aged 18 to 30 with glioma. Some clones in this sample may be carry-over from other donors' samples.

The chain links TRBV7-9 to TRBJ1-4, with 7 bases lining up with TRBD1. Germline V gene data show CDR1 as SEHNR and CDR2 as FQNEAQ (reference sequence). The CDR3 contains 15 residues. V lost 5 bases to trimming and J lost 2 bases; unmatched junction nucleotides: 5. CDR3 region: CASSNLGGTNEKLFF. The CDR3 DNA is TGTGCCAGCAGCAACCTAGGGGGCACTAATGAAAAACTGTTTTTT.

This chain links TRBV28 with TRBJ2-1; TRBD1 agrees at 9 bases. CDR3 size: 15 residues. The V and J ends lost 5 bases and 2 bases, in that order; junction bases with no gene match: 4. CDR1 is MDHEN and CDR2 is SYDVKM in the germline V gene. CDR3 sequence reads: CASSPRTGAYNEQFF. The CDR3 DNA is TGTGCCAGCAGTCCCCGGACAGGGGCCTACAATGAGCAGTTCTTC. Together with reference TRBV28 and TRBJ2-1, the CDR3 gives the full variable domain: DVKVTQSSRYLVKRTGEKVFLECVQDMDHENMFWYRQDPGLGLRLIYFSYDVKMKEKGDIPEGYSVSREKKERFSLILESASTNQTSMYLCASSPRTGAYNEQFFGPGTRLTVL.

For the CDR3, the DNA is TGTGCCTGGAGTGCGAATGGCGGAAACATTCAGTACTTC. As protein: CAWSANGGNIQYF. This chain joins TRBV30 and TRBJ2-4; D gene unclear. Between the trimmed V and J ends, which lost 1 base and 6 bases, there was a span of 10 bases. Germline loops: CDR1 GTSNPN, CDR2 SVGIG (reference sequence). The CDR3 is 13 amino acids.

This sequence joins TRBV10-2 and TRBJ2-1; 8 bases agree with TRBD1. J was trimmed by 4 bases and V by 9 bases; bases with no gene match: 14. The CDR3 has 16 residues. The germline gives CDR1 WSHSY, CDR2 SAAADI. The CDR3 DNA is TGCGCCAGTGGACAGGGCCAATTGGGGGGATACAATGAGCAGTTCTTC. This sequence encodes CASGQGQLGGYNEQFF.

V is TRBV9 and J is TRBJ1-2, with 9 bases aligning to TRBD1. The V and J ends lost 0 bases and 4 bases, in that order; junction bases with no gene match: 1. CDR1 and CDR2 from the germline V gene are SGDLS and YYNGEE. CDR3 size: 14 residues. This chain's CDR3 is CASSVETGGYGYTF. The CDR3 nucleotides are TGTGCCAGCAGCGTAGAGACAGGGGGCTATGGCTACACCTTC.

The rearrangement joins TRBV30 to TRBJ1-2; D may be TRBD1 (5 bases). CDR3 size: 18 residues. V was shortened by 1 base and J by 5 bases, with 26 bases between the two germline ends. Germline-derived CDR1 and CDR2 are GTSNPN and SVGIG (reference sequence). The CDR3 spells CAWSAYMTETVLGYGYTF. Here the CDR3 DNA reads TGTGCCTGGAGTGCATATATGACAGAGACCGTGCTAGGGTATGGCTACACCTTC. The variable domain in full, completed from reference TRBV30 and TRBJ1-2, reads SQTIHQWPATLVQPVGSPLSLECTVEGTSNPNLYWYRQAAGRGLQLLFYSVGIGQISSEVPQNLSASRPQDRQFILSSKKLLLSDSGFYLCAWSAYMTETVLGYGYTFGSGTRLTVV.

The genes are TRBV7-9 and TRBJ1-6; 10 bases fit TRBD1. The CDR3 runs to 18 residues. Germline V lookup: CDR1 SEHNR, CDR2 FQNEAQ (reference sequence). V was clipped by 4 bases and J by 10 bases; unmatched bases: 16. CDR3 DNA: TGTGCCAGCAGCTCCCTTTGGACAGGGGGACCCTTCATATCACCCCTCCACTTT. Translating gives CASSSLWTGGPFISPLHF. The full variable domain, with the rest looked up from reference TRBV7-9 and TRBJ1-6, is DTGVSQNPRHKITKRGQNVTFRCDPISEHNRLYWYRQTLGQGPEFLTYFQNEAQLEKSRLLSDRFSAERPKGSFSTLEIQRTEQGDSAMYLCASSSLWTGGPFISPLHFGNGTRLTVT.

The gene calls are TRBV29-1 and TRBJ2-1; D perhaps matches TRBD2 (5 bases). V lost 4 bases and J 7 bases, leaving 11 bases between the germline ends. This CDR3 contains 12 residues. CDR1 is SQVTM and CDR2 is ANQGSEA in the germline V gene. CDR3 sequence (DNA): TGCAGCGTTGCCTTAGCGAGAAATGAGCAGTTCTTC. It encodes CSVALARNEQFF.

V gene TRBV7-9 combines with J gene TRBJ2-1, with 8 bases matching TRBD1. Losses at the gene ends were 5 bases for V and 7 bases for J; bases not matched to a gene: 10. Germline CDR1 and CDR2: SEHNR and FQNEAQ (reference sequence). This CDR3 contains 15 residues. Here the CDR3 DNA reads TGTGCCAGCAGCAAGTGGACAGGGCCGTTGAATGAGCAGTTCTTC. Protein sequence: CASSKWTGPLNEQFF.

J is TRBJ1-4 and V is TRBV27; the D gene is possibly TRBD1 (6 bases). Germline V gene data show CDR1 as MNHEY and CDR2 as SMNVEV (reference sequence). This CDR3 spans 15 amino acids. Trimming cost V 0 bases and J 7 bases, with 12 bases left between them. CDR3 sequence (DNA): TGTGCCAGCAGTTTATCCCCGGACAGATTTGAAAAACTGTTTTTT. Its protein is CASSLSPDRFEKLFF. The entire variable domain, with the rest obtained from reference TRBV27 and TRBJ1-4, is as follows: EAQVTQNPRYLITVTGKKLTVTCSQNMNHEYMSWYRQDPGLGLRQIYYSMNVEVTDKGDVPEGYKVSRKEKRNFPLILESPSPNQTSLYFCASSLSPDRFEKLFFGSGTQLSVL.

J is TRBJ1-1 and V is TRBV4-3; no clear D. Trimming shortened V by 0 bases and J by 7 bases, and 6 bases separated the two germline ends. The CDR3 runs to 12 residues. Germline CDR1 reads LGHNA; CDR2 reads YSLEER. CDR3 coding DNA: TGCGCCAGCAGCCAAGATCTAGGTGAAGCTTTCTTT. This sequence encodes CASSQDLGEAFF.

J is TRBJ2-3 and V is TRBV2; maybe TRBD2 (6 bases). V was pared by 6 bases and J by 5 bases, with 15 bases between. Germline V gene data show CDR1 as SNHLY and CDR2 as FYNNEI. The CDR3 spans 14 residues. CDR3 loop: CASRSETRGDTQYF. CDR3 bases: TGTGCCAGCAGAAGTGAGACTAGGGGAGATACGCAGTATTTT. The full variable domain, completed using reference TRBV2 and TRBJ2-3, is EPEVTQTPSHQVTQMGQEVILRCVPISNHLYFYWYRQILGQKVEFLVSFYNNEISEKSEIFDDQFSVERPDGSNFTLKIRSTKLEDSAMYFCASRSETRGDTQYFGPGTRLTVL.

The V call is TRBV29-1, the J call TRBJ2-2, with D possibly being TRBD2 (6 bases). CDR1 is SQVTM and CDR2 is ANQGSEA in the germline V gene. Trimming took off 4 bases at V and 6 bases at J, with 9 bases between the two ends. CDR3 size: 12 residues. In DNA, the CDR3 is TGCAGCGTTGTTTGGGGGGCCGGGGAGCTGTTTTTT. Protein sequence: CSVVWGAGELFF.

V is TRBV7-2 and J is TRBJ2-7; possibly TRBD1 or TRBD2 for D (6 bases each). The V gene lost 6 bases and the J gene lost 2 bases, with 14 bases spanning the gap. The CDR3 consists of 14 residues. The V gene's germline CDR1 is SGHTA and CDR2 FQGNSA. The CDR3 loop reads CASRRNREAYEQYF. CDR3 coding DNA: TGTGCCAGCAGGAGGAACAGGGAGGCCTACGAGCAGTACTTC.

J is TRBJ1-1 and V is TRBV6-6; 10 bases match TRBD1. Germline-derived CDR1 and CDR2 are MNHNY and SVGAGI (reference sequence). CDR3 length: 14 amino acids. V was clipped by 7 bases and J by 5 bases; unmatched bases: 7. CDR3 region: CASNFRDRGTEAFF. CDR3 nucleotide sequence: TGTGCCAGCAACTTCCGGGACAGGGGAACTGAAGCTTTCTTT.

The genes are TRBV4-3 and TRBJ1-3, with D perhaps TRBD1 (5 bases). Germline V CDR1 and CDR2: LGHNA, YSLEER. V dropped 1 base and J dropped 1 base, with 11 bases sitting between them. The CDR3 loop spans 16 amino acids. The DNA of the CDR3 is TGCGCCAGCAGCCAAGGGGTTCAGGGATCTGGAAACACCATATATTTT. This gives the protein CASSQGVQGSGNTIYF.

About this clone itself: At one end, the junction sequence differs from germline, possibly due to a read error. The chain uses TRBV30 and TRBJ2-2; D is unresolved. Looked up from germline, CDR1 is GTSNPN and CDR2 is SVGIG (reference sequence). The CDR3 totals 16 residues. DNA for the CDR3: TGTGCCTGGAGTGTACCTAGGCAGTTCAACACCGGTGAGCTGTTTTTT. Protein: CAWSVPRQFNTGELFF.

The V call is TRBV4-1, the J call TRBJ2-7, with D perhaps TRBD2 (6 bases). There are 15 residues in the CDR3. The germline gives CDR1 MGHRA, CDR2 YSYEKL. The germline V and J ends were trimmed by 4 bases and 4 bases, with 17 bases remaining between them. This CDR3 reads CASSRLGGAVYEQYF. CDR3 coding DNA: TGCGCCAGCAGCCGCCTGGGCGGGGCGGTGTACGAGCAGTACTTC.